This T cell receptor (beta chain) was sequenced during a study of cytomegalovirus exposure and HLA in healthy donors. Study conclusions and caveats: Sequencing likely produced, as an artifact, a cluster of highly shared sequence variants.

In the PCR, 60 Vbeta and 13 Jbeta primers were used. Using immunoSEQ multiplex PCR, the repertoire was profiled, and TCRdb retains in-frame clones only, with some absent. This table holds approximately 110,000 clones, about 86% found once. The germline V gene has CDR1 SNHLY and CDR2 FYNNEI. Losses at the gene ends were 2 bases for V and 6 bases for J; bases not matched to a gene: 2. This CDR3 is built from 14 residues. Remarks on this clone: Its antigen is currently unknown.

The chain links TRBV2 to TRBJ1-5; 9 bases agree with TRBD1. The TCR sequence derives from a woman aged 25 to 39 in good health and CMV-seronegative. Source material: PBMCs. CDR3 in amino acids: CASSELTGGQPQHF. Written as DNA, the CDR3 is TGTGCCAGCAGTGAATTGACAGGGGGTCAGCCCCAGCATTTT.